One sample yielded the 10 T cell receptor beta chains listed below, sequenced in a study of CD8+CD57+ T cells in acquired aplastic anemia. The study profiled TCR beta VDJ and CDR3 using genomic DNA as template. TCRdb re-analysed the reads in MiXCR, keeping a single row per CDR3 protein. The sample records 100,000 to 120,000 distinct CDR3 sequences, approximately 48% being singletons. The sample comprised sorted CD4+, CD8+, or CD8+CD57+ T cells (not recorded which) from PBMCs. The origin of the receptors is a human donor in good health, serving as a control.

The CDR3 protein is CAISESLTGGNYGYTF. The CDR3 bases are TGTGCCATCAGTGAGTCTCTCACAGGGGGTAACTATGGCTACACCTTC. The chain employs TRBV10-3 and TRBJ1-2; 8 bases map to TRBD1. Germline CDR1 ENHRY, CDR2 SYGVKD. The CDR3 is 16 amino acids. V lost 0 bases, J lost 1 base, and 4 bases stayed unmatched.

This clonotype was seen a few times. The chain recombines TRBV19 with TRBJ2-3; D possibly corresponds to TRBD1 (6 bases). This CDR3 spans 14 amino acids. The V end lost 6 bases, the J end lost 1 base, and 11 bases lay between the germline ends. Germline CDR1 LNHDA, CDR2 SQIVND (reference sequence). The CDR3 sequence is CASSRGLGTDTQYF. The CDR3 bases are TGTGCCAGTAGCAGGGGCCTTGGCACAGATACGCAGTATTTT.

The table lists this clonotype with a count of one. The rearrangement uses TRBV20-1 and TRBJ2-3; D call uncertain. CDR3 length: 12 amino acids. V dropped 0 bases and J dropped 4 bases, with 5 bases sitting between them. CDR1 DFQATT and CDR2 SNEGSKA come from the germline V gene (reference sequence). The CDR3 loop reads CSARDVADTQYF. CDR3 nucleotide sequence: TGCAGTGCTAGAGATGTTGCAGATACGCAGTATTTT.

The J gene is TRBJ2-2, the V gene TRBV10-3, with D perhaps matching TRBD1 (5 bases). V lost 3 bases and J lost 3, with 11 bases in between. Germline CDR1 is ENHRY and CDR2 is SYGVKD. This CDR3 contains 15 residues. The DNA of the CDR3 is TGTGCCATCAGTGAAGGTTCAGGGCACACCGGGGAGCTGTTTTTT. The encoded protein is CAISEGSGHTGELFF.

At least ten counts were recorded for this clonotype. This chain uses TRBV25-1 with TRBJ2-7; 9 bases align to TRBD1. The V segment lost 4 bases and the J segment 3 bases; nucleotides outside the gene matches: 4. The CDR3 contains 14 residues. CDR1 and CDR2 from the germline V gene are MGHDK and SYGVNS. The DNA of the CDR3 is TGTGCCAGCAGTGGGACGGACAGGGGCTACGAGCAGTACTTC. This gives the protein CASSGTDRGYEQYF.

On this clonotype itself: The CDR3 carries no conserved terminal phenylalanine or tryptophan, so it likely arises from a read error. It is unclear where the CDR3 begins or ends on the DNA, so no DNA is shown, and the CDR3 is as TCRdb lists it. The genes are TRBV10-3 and TRBJ1-6; TRBD1 is the table's D call, not checked against the DNA. The CDR3 numbers 8 amino acids, ends counted. The germline V gene encodes CDR1 ENHRY and CDR2 SYGVKD. The CDR3 is CAISGTGG.

This clonotype was picked up one time. A much bigger clone sits one base away, suggesting this may be a read error. The chain combines TRBV25-1 with TRBJ2-7, with a tentative D call TRBD2 (7 bases). The CDR3 runs 15 residues. In germline, CDR1 is MGHDK, CDR2 SYGVNS. The CDR3 here is CSSSGGGREIYEQYF. The CDR3, as DNA: TGTTCCAGCAGTGGGGGGGGCAGAGAGATCTACGAGCAGTACTTC.

About this clonotype itself: This may arise from a read error, as a much more abundant clone is one base away. This chain uses TRBV9 with TRBJ2-1; 8 nucleotides agree with TRBD2. CDR1 SGDLS and CDR2 YYNGEE come from the germline V gene. CDR3 size: 16 residues. The CDR3, as DNA: TGTGCCGGCAGCGCCTCCGGGGGGGGCTCCTACAATGAGCAGTTCTTC. Translated, it gives CAGSASGGGSYNEQFF. Using reference TRBV9 and TRBJ2-1 for the parts outside the CDR3, the full variable domain is DSGVTQTPKHLITATGQRVTLRCSPRSGDLSVYWYQQSLDQGLQFLIQYYNGEERAKGNILERFSAQQFPDLHSELNLSSLELGDSALYFCAGSASGGGSYNEQFFGPGTRLTVL.

At least ten counts were recorded for this clonotype. CDR3 DNA: TGTGCCAGCAGCCCCCATCGGGATACGCAGTATTTT. This encodes CASSPHRDTQYF. The chain employs TRBV11-2 and TRBJ2-3; D uncertain. CDR1 and CDR2 (germline): SGHAT, FQNNGV. CDR3 length: 12 residues. Trimming left V 5 bases short and J 6 bases short, with 9 bases between.

This sequence joins TRBV15 and TRBJ1-2, with TRBD1 as a possible D gene (5 bases). This CDR3 is built from 13 residues. Trimming cost V 1 base and J 5 bases, with 8 bases left between them. The germline V gene encodes CDR1 LNHNV and CDR2 YYDKDF (reference sequence). The CDR3 region is CATSRGGLYGYTF. The DNA of the CDR3 is TGTGCCACCAGCAGAGGGGGCTTATATGGCTACACCTTC. Full variable domain (remainder filled in from reference TRBV15 and TRBJ1-2): DAMVIQNPRYQVTQFGKPVTLSCSQTLNHNVMYWYQQKSSQAPKLLFHYYDKDFNNEADTPDNFQSRRPNTSFCFLDIRSPGLGDTAMYLCATSRGGLYGYTFGSGTRLTVV.